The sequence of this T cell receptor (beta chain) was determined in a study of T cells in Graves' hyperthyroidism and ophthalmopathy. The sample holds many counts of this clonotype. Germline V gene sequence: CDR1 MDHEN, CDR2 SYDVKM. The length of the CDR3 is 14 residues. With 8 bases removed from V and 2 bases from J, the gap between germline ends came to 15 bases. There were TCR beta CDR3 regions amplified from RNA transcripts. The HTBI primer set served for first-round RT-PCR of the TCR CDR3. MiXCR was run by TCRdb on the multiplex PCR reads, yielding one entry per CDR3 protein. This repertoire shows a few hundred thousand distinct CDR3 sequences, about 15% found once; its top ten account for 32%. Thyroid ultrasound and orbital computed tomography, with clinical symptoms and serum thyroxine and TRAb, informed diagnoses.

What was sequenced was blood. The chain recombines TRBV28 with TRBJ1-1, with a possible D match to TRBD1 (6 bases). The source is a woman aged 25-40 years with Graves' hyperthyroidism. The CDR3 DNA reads TGTGCCAGCGGGGGGGCCGCAGGAAACACTGAAGCTTTCTTT. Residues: CASGGAAGNTEAFF.